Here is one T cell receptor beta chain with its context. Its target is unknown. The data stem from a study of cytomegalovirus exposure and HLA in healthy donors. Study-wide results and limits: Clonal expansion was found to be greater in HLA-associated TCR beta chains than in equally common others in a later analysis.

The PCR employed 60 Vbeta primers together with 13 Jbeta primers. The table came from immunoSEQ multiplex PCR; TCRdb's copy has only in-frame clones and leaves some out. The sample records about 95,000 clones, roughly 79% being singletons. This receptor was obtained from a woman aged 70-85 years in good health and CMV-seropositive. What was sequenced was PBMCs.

This CDR3 reads CASSQVSSAGPYEQYF. CDR3 sequence (DNA): TGTGCCAGCAGCCAAGTAAGTAGCGCGGGGCCCTACGAGCAGTACTTC. The chain recombines TRBV4-2 with TRBJ2-7; tentatively, D is TRBD2 (6 bases). This CDR3 has 16 amino acids. V was clipped by 1 base and J by 2 bases, with 15 bases between them. Germline loops: CDR1 LGHNA, CDR2 YNFKEQ.